Following are 26 T cell receptor beta chains from one sample sequenced in a study of blood T cell repertoires in COVID-19. Clones were sequenced by immunoSEQ multiplex PCR, and TCRdb holds only the in-frame ones, with some missing. The sample has under 250,000 clones, 70% to 90% seen once; the top ten hold around 17%. The sample comprised peripheral blood. The receptors stem from a man between 50 and 59 years old with COVID-19, enrolled during active disease.

This chain links TRBV28 with TRBJ1-5; D is unresolved. CDR3 length: 16 residues. Trimming cost V 2 bases and J 2 bases, with 13 bases left between them. Germline V gene data show CDR1 as MDHEN and CDR2 as SYDVKM. The DNA for the CDR3 is TGTGCCAGCAGTTTAGTCCCCGGTTCGGGCAATCAGCCCCAGCATTTT. This gives the protein CASSLVPGSGNQPQHF.

This clone has at least ten counts. The chain has TRBV30 and TRBJ1-2; TRBD1 is a possible D gene (5 bases). The germline V gene has CDR1 GTSNPN and CDR2 SVGIG (reference sequence). This CDR3 has 16 residues. V lost 2 bases and J 6 bases, leaving 22 bases between the germline ends. CDR3 residues: CAWSNLARRVRDGYTF. The CDR3 DNA sequence: TGTGCCTGGAGTAATCTCGCCCGCAGGGTACGCGATGGCTACACCTTC.

The V call is TRBV7-2, the J call TRBJ1-3, with TRBD1 matching over 9 bases. The CDR3 runs to 14 residues. The junction had 2 bases not matched to a gene; V was cut back by 4 bases and J by 4 bases. The germline V gene encodes CDR1 SGHTA and CDR2 FQGNSA. The CDR3 here is CASSWGTGGNTIYF. The CDR3, as DNA: TGTGCCAGCAGCTGGGGGACAGGGGGAAACACCATATATTTT.

The chain has TRBV19 and TRBJ2-1; 8 bases agree with TRBD1. The CDR3 covers 14 residues. V lost 7 bases and J lost 2; bases outside the gene matches: 4. Germline assignment: CDR1 LNHDA and CDR2 SQIVND (reference sequence). The CDR3 nucleotides read TGTGCCAGTACCGGGACAGGCACCTACAATGAGCAGTTCTTC. Protein product: CASTGTGTYNEQFF.

V gene TRBV3-1 (or the pseudogene TRBV3-2) combines with J gene TRBJ2-1, with 9 bases identical to TRBD2. J lost 10 bases, V lost 5 bases, and 3 bases had no gene match. The CDR3 totals 12 residues. Germline-derived CDR1 and CDR2 are LGHDT and YNNKEL (reference sequence). For the CDR3, the DNA is TGTGCCAGCAGCGCGGGGGGGCGGGAGCAGTTCTTC. It translates to CASSAGGREQFF.

The chain uses TRBV19 and TRBJ1-5; TRBD1 is a possible D gene (6 bases). Germline CDR1 is LNHDA and CDR2 is SQIVND (reference sequence). The CDR3 sequence is 15 residues long. V was shortened by 0 bases and J by 2 bases, with 8 bases between the two germline ends. The CDR3 sequence is CASSIDRGGNQPQHF. For the CDR3, the DNA is TGTGCCAGTAGTATAGACAGGGGTGGCAATCAGCCCCAGCATTTT. The full variable domain, with the rest looked up from reference TRBV19 and TRBJ1-5, is DGGITQSPKYLFRKEGQNVTLSCEQNLNHDAMYWYRQDPGQGLRLIYYSQIVNDFQKGDIAEGYSVSREKKESFPLTVTSAQKNPTAFYLCASSIDRGGNQPQHFGDGTRLSIL.

The chain carries TRBV29-1 and TRBJ1-2; 8 nucleotides agree with TRBD1. Looked up from germline, CDR1 is SQVTM and CDR2 is ANQGSEA. V dropped 4 bases and J dropped 7; count of bases not matched to a gene: 8. The CDR3 is 13 amino acids. CDR3 in DNA: TGCAGCGTTGCCGACAGGGGCCAGCGTGGCTACACCTTC. This gives the protein CSVADRGQRGYTF.

The chain recombines TRBV7-2 with TRBJ2-1; 14 nucleotides line up with TRBD2. There are 18 residues in the CDR3. CDR1 and CDR2 (germline): SGHTA, FQGNSA. The ends lost 3 bases at V and 0 bases at J; junction bases unmatched: 4. For the CDR3, the DNA is TGTGCCAGCAGCTTCGGGACTAGCGGGAGAAGCTCCTACAATGAGCAGTTCTTC. This gives the protein CASSFGTSGRSSYNEQFF.

The V and J genes are TRBV30 and TRBJ2-6; TRBD2 matches 8 bases. With 2 bases clipped from V and 0 bases from J, the junction kept 6 bases outside the gene matches. This CDR3 is 17 amino acids long. The V gene's germline CDR1 is GTSNPN and CDR2 SVGIG (reference sequence). The CDR3 bases are TGTGCCTGGAGTTTCCCGGGACTAGTCTCTGGGGCCAACGTCCTGACTTTC. This codes for CAWSFPGLVSGANVLTF.

This clone was seen a few times. This sequence joins TRBV27 and TRBJ1-6, with D possibly matching TRBD1 (6 bases). The CDR3 is 13 residues long. The V end lost 7 bases, the J end lost 12 bases, and 16 bases lay between the germline ends. Germline values: CDR1 MNHEY, CDR2 SMNVEV (reference sequence). This chain's CDR3 is CASKGGVIQPLHF. The CDR3 nucleotides are TGTGCCAGCAAAGGGGGAGTAATTCAACCCCTCCACTTT.

The V call is TRBV30, the J call TRBJ1-5; the D is unclear. The CDR3 sequence is 14 residues long. V was trimmed by 0 bases and J by 0 bases, leaving 6 bases between them. CDR1 is GTSNPN and CDR2 is SVGIG in the germline V gene (reference sequence). The CDR3, as DNA: TGTGCCTGGAGTGTACCCAGTAGCAATCAGCCCCAGCATTTT. Translated, it gives CAWSVPSSNQPQHF.

This rearrangement joins TRBV19 to TRBJ2-4; 8 bases align to TRBD1. The CDR3 consists of 18 residues. The V gene end was trimmed by 0 bases and the J gene end by 3 bases; junction bases not matched to a gene: 10. Per germline, CDR1 LNHDA and CDR2 SQIVND (reference sequence). This CDR3 reads CASSIDLGQGLVKNIQYF. The DNA of the CDR3 is TGTGCCAGTAGTATAGACCTTGGACAGGGTCTCGTCAAAAACATTCAGTACTTC. The full variable domain, with the rest looked up from reference TRBV19 and TRBJ2-4, is DGGITQSPKYLFRKEGQNVTLSCEQNLNHDAMYWYRQDPGQGLRLIYYSQIVNDFQKGDIAEGYSVSREKKESFPLTVTSAQKNPTAFYLCASSIDLGQGLVKNIQYFGAGTRLSVL.

The V call is TRBV29-1, the J call TRBJ2-2, with 9 bases fitting TRBD2. Germline V gene data show CDR1 as SQVTM and CDR2 as ANQGSEA. The CDR3 is made up of 15 amino acids. J lost 6 bases, V lost 5 bases, and 10 bases had no gene match. CDR3 in amino acids: CSVRFSGGGSGELFF. CDR3 bases: TGCAGCGTTCGGTTTAGCGGGGGTGGTTCCGGGGAGCTGTTTTTT.

This chain connects TRBV18 to TRBJ1-5; D call uncertain. V lost 3 bases, J lost 5 bases, and 8 bases lay in between. The length of the CDR3 is 13 residues. Looked up from germline, CDR1 is KGHSH and CDR2 is LQKENI. The CDR3 is CASSPQEDQPQHF. The CDR3 DNA sequence: TGTGCCAGCTCACCCCAGGAGGATCAGCCCCAGCATTTT.

The chain combines TRBV27 with TRBJ2-7; 10 bases align to TRBD2. The CDR3 has 15 residues. V dropped 5 bases and J dropped 4; count of bases not matched to a gene: 8. Germline loops: CDR1 MNHEY, CDR2 SMNVEV (reference sequence). Here the CDR3 reads CASSPLSSGSYEQYF. The CDR3 nucleotides are TGTGCCAGCAGTCCCCTTTCTAGCGGGAGTTACGAGCAGTACTTC.

This chain uses TRBV7-3 with TRBJ2-1; possible D gene TRBD1, 6 bases. V was cut by 2 bases and J by 7 bases, with 12 bases left in between. This CDR3 has 14 amino acids. Germline V gene lookup returns CDR1 SGHTA and CDR2 FQGTGA. Here the CDR3 DNA reads TGTGCCAGCAGCTTATTTCCAGGGGCAAATGAGCAGTTCTTC. Its protein is CASSLFPGANEQFF.

The rearrangement links TRBV6-2 or TRBV6-3 to TRBJ2-2; D ambiguous. The ends were cut back, 1 base at V and 6 bases at J, with 12 bases in the middle. CDR1 and CDR2 (germline): MNHEY, SVGEGT. This CDR3 is built from 15 residues. CDR3 DNA sequence: TGTGCCAGCAGTTACTACGGAGAGGCGCCCGGGGAGCTGTTTTTT. Translation: CASSYYGEAPGELFF.

The V and J genes are TRBV11-1 and TRBJ1-2; D unresolved. CDR1 is SGHAT, CDR2 FQDESV, per germline (reference sequence). This CDR3 has 15 amino acids. Trimming cost V 4 bases and J 5 bases, with 17 bases left between them. The CDR3 sequence: CASSSRSTENYGYTF. The CDR3 nucleotides are TGTGCCAGCAGCTCCCGCTCCACAGAGAATTATGGCTACACCTTC.

This clone was seen only once. The V gene is TRBV6-2 or TRBV6-3, the J gene TRBJ2-7; TRBD1 agrees at 10 bases. V was pared by 2 bases and J by 2 bases, with 9 bases of the junction left unmatched. The CDR3 is 17 amino acids. CDR1 and CDR2 from the germline V gene are MNHEY and SVGEGT. CDR3 DNA sequence: TGTGCCAGCAGTTACAGACAGGGGGCCCCCATGACCTACGAGCAGTACTTC. As protein: CASSYRQGAPMTYEQYF.

J is TRBJ1-5 and V is TRBV28; TRBD1 might be the D (6 bases). Looked up from germline, CDR1 is MDHEN and CDR2 is SYDVKM. The ends were cut back, 5 bases at V and 0 bases at J, with 17 bases in the middle. The CDR3 is 17 amino acids. CDR3 nucleotides: TGTGCCAGCAGTCCCTCGGGGGGCCTGGGTAGCAATCAGCCCCAGCATTTT. It codes for CASSPSGGLGSNQPQHF.

The V and J genes are TRBV5-1 and TRBJ2-2, with 10 bases matching TRBD1. The CDR3 is 18 residues long. With V trimmed by 5 bases and J by 4 bases, 14 bases remained unmatched. Germline V CDR1 and CDR2: SGHRS, YFSETQ. The CDR3 protein is CASSGALFRTGGTGELFF. DNA of the CDR3: TGCGCCAGCAGTGGGGCGCTGTTTAGGACAGGGGGCACCGGGGAGCTGTTTTTT.

The CDR3 reads CASSEGLQGTGNTIYF. CDR3 in DNA: TGTGCCAGCAGTGAAGGGCTTCAGGGGACTGGAAACACCATATATTTT. This sequence joins TRBV6-1 and TRBJ1-3; D is perhaps TRBD1 (6 bases). The CDR3 has 16 amino acids. Between the trimmed V and J ends, which lost 1 base and 2 bases, there was a span of 12 bases. In germline, CDR1 is MNHNS, CDR2 SASEGT.

The rearrangement links TRBV7-7 to TRBJ2-3; maybe TRBD1 (5 bases). Trimming removed 0 bases from V and 2 bases from J, with 9 bases in between. The CDR3 loop spans 15 amino acids. Germline V CDR1 and CDR2: SSHAT, FNYEAQ (reference sequence). DNA for the CDR3: TGTGCCAGCAGCTTAGCGGGGCAGTTCACAGATACGCAGTATTTT. This translates into CASSLAGQFTDTQYF.

This chain links TRBV24-1 with TRBJ2-1; D is ambiguous. The CDR3 is made up of 13 amino acids. Germline CDR1 reads KGHDR; CDR2 reads SFDVKD. V was clipped by 7 bases and J by 4 bases, with 10 bases between them. The CDR3 loop is CATSPTAYNEQFF. The CDR3 DNA sequence: TGTGCCACCAGCCCTACAGCTTACAATGAGCAGTTCTTC.

This sequence joins TRBV7-2 and TRBJ2-3; 8 nucleotides agree with TRBD1. Germline assignment: CDR1 SGHTA and CDR2 FQGNSA. V lost 2 bases and J lost 5; bases outside the gene matches: 9. The CDR3 has 16 residues. The CDR3 nucleotides read TGTGCCAGCAGCTTATTAGCAGGGGGCGTTATAGATACGCAGTATTTT. It encodes CASSLLAGGVIDTQYF.

The CDR3 DNA reads TGCGCCAGCAGCGGCGACAGGGCTCCCTATGGCTACACCTTC. Its protein is CASSGDRAPYGYTF. V gene TRBV5-1 combines with J gene TRBJ1-2; 7 positions agree with TRBD1. The germline V gene encodes CDR1 SGHRS and CDR2 YFSETQ. The V gene end was trimmed by 4 bases and the J gene end by 4 bases; junction bases not matched to a gene: 7. There are 14 residues in the CDR3. Filled out from reference TRBV5-1 and TRBJ1-2, the complete variable domain reads KAGVTQTPRYLIKTRGQQVTLSCSPISGHRSVSWYQQTPGQGLQFLFEYFSETQRNKGNFPGRFSGRQFSNSRSEMNVSTLELGDSALYLCASSGDRAPYGYTFGSGTRLTVV.